Listed here are 31 T cell receptor beta chains from one sample, sequenced in a study of T cell responses to AZD1222 COVID-19 vaccine. The table came from immunoSEQ multiplex PCR; TCRdb's copy has only in-frame clones and leaves some out. The sample carries around 65,000 clones, about four fifths recorded once. The specimen was peripheral blood, collected 28 days after the second AZD1222 dose. The receptor set was obtained from an adult who received the AZD1222 COVID-19 vaccine.

The rearrangement uses TRBV5-5 and TRBJ1-1; D is uncertain. Germline CDR1 is SGHKS and CDR2 is YYEKEE (reference sequence). V lost 0 bases, J lost 3 bases, and 12 bases lay in between. The CDR3 is 15 residues long. The CDR3 DNA reads as TGTGCCAGCAGCTTGGGGGTAGGGAAATACACTGAAGCTTTCTTT. Its protein product is CASSLGVGKYTEAFF.

This clone was counted a few times. The chain uses TRBV9 and TRBJ1-2; D uncertain. Germline loops: CDR1 SGDLS, CDR2 YYNGEE. The CDR3 sequence is 14 residues long. Trimming cost V 4 bases and J 4 bases, with 14 bases left between them. The CDR3, as DNA: TGTGCCAGCAGCCCTAGCGAGAGTCCCTATGGCTACACCTTC. This codes for CASSPSESPYGYTF. Based on the CDR3 plus reference TRBV9 and TRBJ1-2, the full variable domain is DSGVTQTPKHLITATGQRVTLRCSPRSGDLSVYWYQQSLDQGLQFLIQYYNGEERAKGNILERFSAQQFPDLHSELNLSSLELGDSALYFCASSPSESPYGYTFGSGTRLTVV.

The chain links TRBV5-1 to TRBJ2-1; 8 nucleotides match TRBD2. V lost 0 bases, J lost 7 bases, and 3 bases stayed unmatched. Germline-derived CDR1 and CDR2 are SGHRS and YFSETQ. The CDR3 length is 14 residues. The CDR3 nucleotides read TGCGCCAGCAGCTTGGCGGCTAGCGGGAATGAGCAGTTCTTC. Translated, it gives CASSLAASGNEQFF.

This clone was detected once. This chain links TRBV19 with TRBJ2-2; 7 nucleotides agree with TRBD1. CDR3 size: 16 residues. The V and J ends lost 7 bases and 5 bases, in that order; junction bases with no gene match: 13. From germline, CDR1 is LNHDA and CDR2 SQIVND (reference sequence). This CDR3 is CASTVLWTGPTGELFF. CDR3 bases: TGTGCCAGTACCGTATTATGGACAGGCCCGACCGGGGAGCTGTTTTTT. Based on the CDR3 plus reference TRBV19 and TRBJ2-2, the full variable domain is DGGITQSPKYLFRKEGQNVTLSCEQNLNHDAMYWYRQDPGQGLRLIYYSQIVNDFQKGDIAEGYSVSREKKESFPLTVTSAQKNPTAFYLCASTVLWTGPTGELFFGEGSRLTVL.

The J gene is TRBJ2-3, the V gene TRBV9, with D possibly matching TRBD2 (6 bases). CDR1 is SGDLS and CDR2 is YYNGEE in the germline V gene. Trimming took off 5 bases at V and 4 bases at J, with 8 bases between the two ends. CDR3 length: 12 amino acids. Here the CDR3 DNA reads TGTGCCAGCAGTCTAGCGCCAGATACGCAGTATTTT. Translation gives CASSLAPDTQYF.

V is TRBV5-6 and J is TRBJ2-7; 8 nucleotides align to TRBD1. The CDR3 loop spans 13 amino acids. Germline V gene lookup returns CDR1 SGHDT and CDR2 YYEEEE. V lost 3 bases and J lost 6; bases outside the gene matches: 5. The CDR3 nucleotides read TGTGCCAGCAGCTCGGGACAGGCTCGCGAGCAGTACTTC. Amino acid sequence: CASSSGQAREQYF.

The chain links TRBV27 to TRBJ1-5; D ambiguous. V was cut by 6 bases and J by 1 base, with 10 bases left in between. The CDR3 is 14 amino acids. CDR1 and CDR2 from the germline V gene are MNHEY and SMNVEV (reference sequence). Written as DNA, the CDR3 is TGTGCCAGCAGACCCCTCCCCAGCAATCAGCCCCAGCATTTT. Its translation is CASRPLPSNQPQHF.

This clone was detected only once. This chain links TRBV3-1 (or the pseudogene TRBV3-2) with TRBJ2-5; D is unresolved. Between the trimmed V and J ends, which lost 2 bases and 2 bases, there was a span of 9 bases. Germline-derived CDR1 and CDR2 are LGHDT and YNNKEL (reference sequence). The CDR3 loop spans 14 amino acids. The CDR3 coding sequence is TGTGCCAGCAGCCAAAAGGACCGACAAGAGACCCAGTACTTC. Its protein is CASSQKDRQETQYF.

CDR3 amino acids: CASSASPGQGARVGNQPQHF. CDR3 nucleotide sequence: TGTGCCAGCAGCGCCTCACCGGGACAGGGGGCTCGTGTCGGCAATCAGCCCCAGCATTTT. This chain joins TRBV21-1 and TRBJ1-5; the table's D call, TRBD1, has no DNA check behind it. TRBV21-1 is classified as a pseudogene. The CDR3 is made up of 20 amino acids.

Only one count was recorded for this clone. The chain employs TRBV7-3 and TRBJ2-3; D call uncertain. The CDR3 is made up of 14 amino acids. V was shortened by 5 bases and J by 6 bases, with 15 bases between the two germline ends. CDR1 and CDR2 from the germline V gene are SGHTA and FQGTGA. CDR3 sequence: CASSPTPSGDTQYF. The CDR3 DNA is TGTGCCAGCAGCCCTACGCCCTCTGGGGATACGCAGTATTTT.

The rearrangement joins TRBV7-9 to TRBJ2-1; 9 bases are shared with TRBD2. V trimming: 0 bases; J trimming: 5 bases; junction bases outside the gene matches: 8. Germline CDR1 SEHNR, CDR2 FQNEAQ (reference sequence). The CDR3 has 17 residues. For the CDR3, the DNA is TGTGCCAGCAGCTTAGCGCTTTCGGCTAGCGGGAACAATGAGCAGTTCTTC. Its protein is CASSLALSASGNNEQFF.

This chain links TRBV10-3 with TRBJ2-1; perhaps D is TRBD1 or TRBD2 (5 bases each). This CDR3 comprises 14 residues. V shed 5 bases and J shed 6 bases, with 14 bases lying between them. Germline V gene data show CDR1 as ENHRY and CDR2 as SYGVKD. CDR3 DNA: TGTGCCATCAGTACCGGGACGGAATCCAATGAGCAGTTCTTC. Its translation is CAISTGTESNEQFF.

This chain links TRBV3-1 (or the pseudogene TRBV3-2) with TRBJ1-3, with D perhaps matching TRBD1 (5 bases). The CDR3 is 15 amino acids. With 2 bases removed from V and 2 bases from J, the gap between germline ends came to 10 bases. Germline CDR1 is LGHDT and CDR2 is YNNKEL (reference sequence). The CDR3 region has the DNA TGTGCCAGCAGCCAAAACGGGGGTACTGGAAACACCATATATTTT. Its translation is CASSQNGGTGNTIYF.

J is TRBJ1-4 and V is TRBV6-1; the D is unclear. The ends were cut back, 7 bases at V and 8 bases at J, with 20 bases in the middle. This CDR3 contains 15 residues. Germline V gene data show CDR1 as MNHNS and CDR2 as SASEGT. In DNA form, the CDR3 reads TGTGCCAGCACCTTCAGTCCCACCCTTGGGGAAAAACTGTTTTTT. It is translated as CASTFSPTLGEKLFF.

The chain carries TRBV2 and TRBJ1-5; weak D call: TRBD1 (5 bases). CDR3 length: 12 amino acids. Germline V gives CDR1 SNHLY, CDR2 FYNNEI. The V end was cut by 8 bases, the J end by 3 bases, with 8 bases between. CDR3 amino acids: CASRDLNQPQHF. CDR3 DNA: TGTGCCAGCCGGGACCTCAATCAGCCCCAGCATTTT.

This clone occurred a few times. The genes are TRBV6-1 and TRBJ2-7; TRBD1 agrees at 8 bases. Germline V gene data show CDR1 as MNHNS and CDR2 as SASEGT. J lost 7 bases, V lost 3 bases, and 11 bases had no gene match. The CDR3 covers 15 residues. CDR3 in amino acids: CASSELTGVVGEQYF. CDR3 DNA: TGTGCCAGCAGTGAGCTGACAGGGGTAGTGGGGGAGCAGTACTTC.

The chain links TRBV4-3 to TRBJ2-4, with 7 bases lining up with TRBD1. J gave up 3 bases and V 0 bases, and 14 bases lay outside the gene matches. The CDR3 consists of 19 residues. In germline, CDR1 is LGHNA, CDR2 YSLEER. This CDR3 reads CASSQERVDRPRDKNIQYF. As DNA, the CDR3 is TGCGCCAGCAGCCAAGAGCGGGTGGACAGGCCCCGGGACAAAAACATTCAGTACTTC.

In this sample, this clone turned up once. V gene TRBV7-9 combines with J gene TRBJ2-1; 12 bases match TRBD2. The CDR3 is 16 amino acids. CDR1 SEHNR and CDR2 FQNEAQ come from the germline V gene (reference sequence). V shed 5 bases, J shed 0 bases, and the junction held 2 bases outside the gene matches. Here the CDR3 DNA reads TGTGCCAGCAGCCCGACTAGCGGGAGCTCCTACAATGAGCAGTTCTTC. Protein sequence: CASSPTSGSSYNEQFF.

This clone came up a few times. The rearrangement links TRBV4-3 to TRBJ2-1, with 9 bases identical to TRBD2. Germline trimming cut 0 bases from V and 9 bases from J; bases unmatched to any gene: 15. The CDR3 is 18 amino acids. Germline CDR1 is LGHNA and CDR2 is YSLEER. This chain's CDR3 is CASSQEWSGTSPAVEQFF. In DNA, the CDR3 is TGCGCCAGCAGCCAAGAATGGTCGGGGACTAGCCCAGCGGTTGAGCAGTTCTTC.

About this clone: At one boundary the junction diverges from the germline segment, which might be a read error. The V call is TRBV5-4, the J call TRBJ2-5; D unresolved. The CDR3 spans 15 residues. Germline CDR1 and CDR2: SGHNT and YYREEE (reference sequence). The CDR3 loop reads CASSSKVIGQETQYF. CDR3 DNA: TGTGCCAGCAGCTCCAAAGTAATCGGCCAAGAGACTCAGTACTTC.

The chain links TRBV12-3 or TRBV12-4 to TRBJ1-5, with D possibly being TRBD1 (5 bases). Trimming cost V 5 bases and J 5 bases, with 10 bases left between them. CDR3 size: 13 residues. The CDR3 loop reads CASSLRGDQPQHF. The CDR3 nucleotides are TGTGCCAGCAGTCTTAGGGGTGATCAGCCCCAGCATTTT.

The V gene is TRBV15, the J gene TRBJ1-5; D call uncertain. In germline, CDR1 is LNHNV, CDR2 YYDKDF (reference sequence). This CDR3 region has 15 residues. Trimming removed 0 bases at V and 0 bases at J, with 6 bases between. CDR3 sequence (DNA): TGTGCCACCAGCAGAGATGGTTATAGCAATCAGCCCCAGCATTTT. Its protein product is CATSRDGYSNQPQHF.

The rearrangement joins TRBV27 to TRBJ2-3; no firm D call. In germline, CDR1 is MNHEY, CDR2 SMNVEV (reference sequence). V shed 7 bases and J shed 0 bases, with 17 bases lying between them. This CDR3 contains 16 residues. The CDR3 sequence is CASTSYWYSSTDTQYF. For the CDR3, the DNA is TGTGCCAGCACCTCCTATTGGTATTCTAGCACAGATACGCAGTATTTT.

The V gene is TRBV6-4, the J gene TRBJ2-1; 9 bases fit TRBD2. This CDR3 has 16 residues. V trimming: 3 bases; J trimming: 4 bases; junction bases outside the gene matches: 7. CDR1 is MRHNA and CDR2 is SNTAGT in the germline V gene. For the CDR3, the DNA is TGTGCCAGCAGTGAGCAGACTAGCGGTTTTTACAATGAGCAGTTCTTC. Its translation is CASSEQTSGFYNEQFF.

V gene TRBV3-1 (or the pseudogene TRBV3-2) combines with J gene TRBJ2-3; D gene unclear. The V end was cut by 0 bases, the J end by 1 base, with 14 bases between. There are 17 residues in the CDR3. From germline, CDR1 is LGHDT and CDR2 YNNKEL (reference sequence). The DNA of the CDR3 is TGTGCCAGCAGCCAAGATCAGGTGGGGTTGGGCACAGATACGCAGTATTTT. Its translation is CASSQDQVGLGTDTQYF.

The genes are TRBV9 and TRBJ2-7, with 8 bases aligning to TRBD2. Germline trimming cut 4 bases from V and 3 bases from J; bases unmatched to any gene: 6. Germline CDR1 and CDR2: SGDLS and YYNGEE. The CDR3 contains 14 residues. CDR3 nucleotides: TGTGCCAGCAGCCCCGCCGCGGGAGGCTACGAGCAGTACTTC. Its translation is CASSPAAGGYEQYF.

V is TRBV18 and J is TRBJ2-7; D gene unclear. V was clipped by 3 bases and J by 2 bases, with 14 bases between them. The CDR3 is 15 amino acids. The V gene's germline CDR1 is KGHSH and CDR2 LQKENI. DNA for the CDR3: TGTGCCAGCTCACCCACGACCGGGCCGGCCTACGAGCAGTACTTC. Translating gives CASSPTTGPAYEQYF.

V is TRBV5-6 and J is TRBJ2-2, with D perhaps TRBD1 (5 bases). Germline V gene sequence: CDR1 SGHDT, CDR2 YYEEEE. Trimming stripped 5 bases from V and 3 bases from J, with 14 bases between. The CDR3 has 15 residues. This chain's CDR3 is CASRGRPGYTGELFF. CDR3 in DNA: TGTGCCAGCAGGGGGCGCCCCGGGTACACCGGGGAGCTGTTTTTT.

The chain recombines TRBV5-1 with TRBJ1-1, with TRBD1 as a possible D gene (6 bases). Trimming left V 4 bases short and J 0 bases short, with 13 bases between. Germline V CDR1 and CDR2: SGHRS, YFSETQ. This CDR3 region has 15 residues. CDR3 sequence reads: CASSPVGAMNTEAFF. The CDR3 DNA reads as TGCGCCAGCAGCCCGGTGGGGGCCATGAACACTGAAGCTTTCTTT.

The gene calls are TRBV14 and TRBJ2-3; the match to TRBD2 covers 10 bases. J was trimmed by 4 bases and V by 2 bases; bases with no gene match: 3. CDR1 and CDR2 (germline): SGHDN, FVKESK. There are 15 residues in the CDR3. CDR3 bases: TGTGCCAGCAGCCAACGGACTAGCGGTGCAGATACGCAGTATTTT. Residues: CASSQRTSGADTQYF. Together with reference TRBV14 and TRBJ2-3, the CDR3 gives the full variable domain: EAGVTQFPSHSVIEKGQTVTLRCDPISGHDNLYWYRRVMGKEIKFLLHFVKESKQDESGMPNNRFLAERTGGTYSTLKVQPAELEDSGVYFCASSQRTSGADTQYFGPGTRLTVL.

This chain joins TRBV4-1 and TRBJ1-2; D is perhaps TRBD1 (6 bases). Germline loops: CDR1 MGHRA, CDR2 YSYEKL. This CDR3 spans 13 amino acids. Trimming took 1 base from V and 4 from J, leaving 7 bases between them. The CDR3 bases are TGCGCCAGCAGCCAAGGGACAGTCTATGGCTACACCTTC. Protein product: CASSQGTVYGYTF.